A selection of T cell receptor beta chains follows, all from one sample in a study of T cell responses to AZD1222 COVID-19 vaccine. The repertoire was sequenced with immunoSEQ multiplex PCR; TCRdb's copy has only in-frame clones and lacks some. The data contain roughly 100,000 clones, less than 95% of them singletons. Sequencing was performed on peripheral blood, taken 28 days after the second AZD1222 dose. All receptors come from an adult who received the AZD1222 COVID-19 vaccine. Each CDR3 is given without its conserved first and last residue. Fields, in order: clone size, J gene, V gene, CDR3 protein. The size of a clone is reported for some rows only, either as once, few or many, or as a class for expanded clones.

clone_size: -; j_call: TRBJ2-1; v_call: TRBV24-1; cdr3_aa: ATSEPGQDNNEQF
clone_size: -; j_call: TRBJ1-3; v_call: TRBV28; cdr3_aa: ASSPTGSGNTIY
clone_size: once; j_call: TRBJ2-3; v_call: TRBV5-6; cdr3_aa: ASSLPPDGVTDTQY
clone_size: few; j_call: TRBJ1-5; v_call: TRBV23-1; cdr3_aa: ASSHPLGDKWARPQH
clone_size: -; j_call: TRBJ1-1; v_call: TRBV19; cdr3_aa: ASSIVSRGPGAAF
clone_size: -; j_call: TRBJ2-7; v_call: TRBV5-4; cdr3_aa: ASSLATGNAYEQY
clone_size: -; j_call: TRBJ1-5; v_call: TRBV2; cdr3_aa: AIEDREGNQPQH
clone_size: -; j_call: TRBJ2-5; v_call: TRBV7-3; cdr3_aa: ASSPVHSHRETQY
clone_size: -; j_call: TRBJ2-2; v_call: TRBV7-3; cdr3_aa: ASSPNPGSGELF
clone_size: -; j_call: TRBJ1-5; v_call: TRBV10-3; cdr3_aa: AISDPGHGSNQPQH
clone_size: -; j_call: TRBJ2-5; v_call: TRBV12-5; cdr3_aa: ASGLDTGTSGGEQETQY
clone_size: -; j_call: TRBJ1-1; v_call: TRBV11-3; cdr3_aa: ASSPDPDTEAF
clone_size: once; j_call: TRBJ1-1; v_call: TRBV11-1; cdr3_aa: ASSSGTDTEAF
clone_size: -; j_call: TRBJ2-1; v_call: TRBV6-5; cdr3_aa: ASRHTQGSYNEQF
clone_size: -; j_call: TRBJ2-7; v_call: TRBV12-3/TRBV12-4; cdr3_aa: ASRPGGYEQY
clone_size: once; j_call: TRBJ2-1; v_call: TRBV19; cdr3_aa: ASRDRENNEQF
clone_size: -; j_call: TRBJ2-3; v_call: TRBV7-9; cdr3_aa: ASSPRGGVTDTQY
clone_size: -; j_call: TRBJ2-7; v_call: TRBV7-3; cdr3_aa: ASSSSGDSYEQY
clone_size: once; j_call: TRBJ2-7; v_call: TRBV6-2/TRBV6-3; cdr3_aa: ASSYASGGLEQY
clone_size: -; j_call: TRBJ2-7; v_call: TRBV25-1; cdr3_aa: ASSEIPLGGEQY
clone_size: -; j_call: TRBJ1-6; v_call: TRBV6-5; cdr3_aa: ASRAGENNSPLH
clone_size: -; j_call: TRBJ1-1; v_call: TRBV7-9; cdr3_aa: ASSLGGTGGF
clone_size: -; j_call: TRBJ2-1; v_call: TRBV7-2; cdr3_aa: ASSLQQGPYNEQF
clone_size: -; j_call: TRBJ2-1; v_call: TRBV2; cdr3_aa: ASSGPGLAGYNEQF
clone_size: -; j_call: TRBJ1-5; v_call: TRBV4-2; cdr3_aa: ASSLSGTAKYSNQPQH
clone_size: -; j_call: TRBJ1-4; v_call: TRBV7-2; cdr3_aa: ASSLRTGANEKLF
clone_size: -; j_call: TRBJ2-1; v_call: TRBV9; cdr3_aa: ASIGASSYNEQF
clone_size: -; j_call: TRBJ1-5; v_call: TRBV7-2; cdr3_aa: ASSLEAVGNNQPQH
clone_size: -; j_call: TRBJ2-3; v_call: TRBV5-6; cdr3_aa: ASSRPGTSRDTQY
clone_size: -; j_call: TRBJ2-7; v_call: TRBV28; cdr3_aa: ASSFGKGGYEQY
clone_size: -; j_call: TRBJ2-7; v_call: TRBV19; cdr3_aa: ASSTLDRQSSYEQY
clone_size: -; j_call: TRBJ2-3; v_call: TRBV11-3; cdr3_aa: ASSLAAGGLPTDTQY
clone_size: -; j_call: TRBJ1-1; v_call: TRBV9; cdr3_aa: ASSVAGQGNEAF
clone_size: -; j_call: TRBJ2-7; v_call: TRBV18; cdr3_aa: ASSPPGLAGGSYEQY
clone_size: -; j_call: TRBJ2-5; v_call: TRBV27; cdr3_aa: ASSLSNPRVFAGTQY
clone_size: -; j_call: TRBJ2-2; v_call: TRBV7-2; cdr3_aa: ASSSRAQRIGELF
clone_size: -; j_call: TRBJ2-7; v_call: TRBV29-1; cdr3_aa: SVEDRGFQSSYEQY
clone_size: few; j_call: TRBJ2-1; v_call: TRBV23-1; cdr3_aa: ASSPFRVREQF
clone_size: -; j_call: TRBJ1-2; v_call: TRBV6-2/TRBV6-3; cdr3_aa: ASSRTGANYGYT
clone_size: -; j_call: TRBJ1-5; v_call: TRBV10-3; cdr3_aa: AISDIQDFQPQH
clone_size: -; j_call: TRBJ2-7; v_call: TRBV29-1; cdr3_aa: SVEDPRGGNYEQY
clone_size: -; j_call: TRBJ1-5; v_call: TRBV6-2/TRBV6-3; cdr3_aa: ASSPGPREQPQH
clone_size: -; j_call: TRBJ2-2; v_call: TRBV11-2; cdr3_aa: ASSLTGLRSNTGELF
clone_size: -; j_call: TRBJ1-2; v_call: TRBV6-2/TRBV6-3; cdr3_aa: ASSQRHYGYT
clone_size: -; j_call: TRBJ2-5; v_call: TRBV7-8; cdr3_aa: ASSAQRRQETQY
clone_size: -; j_call: TRBJ1-6; v_call: TRBV5-8; cdr3_aa: ASSLLVTSSYNSPLH
clone_size: -; j_call: TRBJ1-5; v_call: TRBV6-5; cdr3_aa: ASSRSGLNQPQH
clone_size: -; j_call: TRBJ2-7; v_call: TRBV14; cdr3_aa: ASGGSLEQY
clone_size: once; j_call: TRBJ2-2; v_call: TRBV19; cdr3_aa: ASSIMGTLGGELF
clone_size: -; j_call: TRBJ1-2; v_call: TRBV6-5; cdr3_aa: ASSPDTNLIGYT
clone_size: -; j_call: TRBJ2-3; v_call: TRBV6-4; cdr3_aa: ATWDFTTDTQY
clone_size: once; j_call: TRBJ2-7; v_call: TRBV30; cdr3_aa: AWSPLAGGGRY
clone_size: -; j_call: TRBJ2-2; v_call: TRBV4-1; cdr3_aa: ASSQVAGLAGPVGTGELF
clone_size: -; j_call: TRBJ1-1; v_call: TRBV25-1; cdr3_aa: ASSDLVKEGTEAF
clone_size: -; j_call: TRBJ2-7; v_call: TRBV21-1; cdr3_aa: ASSKGFPSAVGQY
clone_size: -; j_call: TRBJ1-2; v_call: TRBV6-2/TRBV6-3; cdr3_aa: ASSWRNYGYT
clone_size: -; j_call: TRBJ1-1; v_call: TRBV5-1; cdr3_aa: ASSLIFGLTGAEAF